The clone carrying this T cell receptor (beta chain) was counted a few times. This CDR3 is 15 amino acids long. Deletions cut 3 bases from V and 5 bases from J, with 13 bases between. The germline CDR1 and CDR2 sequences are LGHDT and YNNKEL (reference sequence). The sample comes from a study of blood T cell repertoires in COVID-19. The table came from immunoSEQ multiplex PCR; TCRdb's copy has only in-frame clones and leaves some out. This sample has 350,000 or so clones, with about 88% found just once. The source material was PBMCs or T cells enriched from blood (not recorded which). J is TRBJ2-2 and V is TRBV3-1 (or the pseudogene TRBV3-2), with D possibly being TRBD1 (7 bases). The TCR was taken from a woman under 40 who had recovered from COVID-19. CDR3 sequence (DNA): TGTGCCAGCAGCCAGGACAGGAGGGTTACCGGGGAGCTGTTTTTT. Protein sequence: CASSQDRRVTGELFF.